This T cell receptor beta chain appears in the sequencing data of a study of regulatory T cells in long-lasting Graves disease. Findings and limits, study-wide: Accuracy could have been hurt by small sample size.

V shed 3 bases, J shed 9 bases, and the junction held 8 bases outside the gene matches. CDR1 and CDR2 (germline): MDHEN, SYDVKM. This CDR3 region has 14 residues. In building TCR beta libraries, iRepertoire HTBI primers were used together with Arm-PCR of CDR3 regions. Each CDR3 protein is one row after TCRdb ran MiXCR on the multiplex PCR reads. The sample yields 440,000 or so distinct CDR3 sequences, 16% seen once. This clonotype was seen at least ten times. The antigen remains unidentified. The time point was: newly diagnosed GD, antithyroid drugs for less than 3 months. Extracted RNA from PBMCs served as the source of the TCR library. This sample was also put to use in a study of T cells in Graves' hyperthyroidism and ophthalmopathy. According to that study: Hyperthyroidism in the patients, aged 18 to 65, was newly diagnosed and under 2 months in duration.

The sample consisted of peripheral blood mononuclear cells (PBMCs), taken at new diagnosis, from a patient treated with antithyroid drugs. This TCR came from a woman aged 30 to 39 with Graves disease. The rearrangement links TRBV28 to TRBJ2-1, with TRBD1 identical over 7 bases. The CDR3 loop reads CASSFGTGVGEQFF. The CDR3, as DNA: TGTGCCAGCAGTTTTGGCACAGGGGTTGGTGAGCAGTTCTTC.